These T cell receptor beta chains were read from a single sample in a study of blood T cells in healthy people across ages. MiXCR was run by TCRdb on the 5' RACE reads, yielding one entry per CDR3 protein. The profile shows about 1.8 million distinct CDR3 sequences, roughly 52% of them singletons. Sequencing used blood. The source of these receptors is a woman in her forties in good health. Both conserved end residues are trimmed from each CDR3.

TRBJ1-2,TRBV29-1,SGAQGSRGYT
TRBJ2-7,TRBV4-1,ASSYQGGAQY
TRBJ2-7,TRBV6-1,ASQQGAHPTYEQY
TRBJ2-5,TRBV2,ASVPTRQETQY
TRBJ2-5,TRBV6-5,ASSSSGGQVETQY
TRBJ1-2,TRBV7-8,ASRTGENGYT
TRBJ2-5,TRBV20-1,SARHRGETQY
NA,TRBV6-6,ASNEPGQLHIQY
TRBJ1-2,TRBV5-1,ASSLGGLDFYGYT
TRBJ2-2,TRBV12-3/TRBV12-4,ASSLFRDRDTGELF
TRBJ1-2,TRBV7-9,ASNAGGHHDNYGYT
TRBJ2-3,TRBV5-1,ASSDGTLSTDTQY
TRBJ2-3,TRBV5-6,ASSLVGGWSTDTQY
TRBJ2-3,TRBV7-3,ASSFDQGFDTQY
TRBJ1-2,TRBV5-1,ASSFFRGTVNANYGYT
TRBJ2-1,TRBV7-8,ASSLETGQVTHNEQF
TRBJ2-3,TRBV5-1,ASSLVGAGPTDTQY
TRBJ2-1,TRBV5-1,ASSLGLLNAGDIYNEQF
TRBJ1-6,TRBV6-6,ASREKTGSFNSPLH
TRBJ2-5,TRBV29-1,SQAELRGETQY
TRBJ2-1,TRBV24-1,ATSDFGGGGSHEQF
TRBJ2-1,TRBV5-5,TSSAGTDSYNEQF
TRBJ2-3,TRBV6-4,ASSVGQGLVDTQY
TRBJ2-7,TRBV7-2,ASSSYRTSGQY
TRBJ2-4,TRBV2,ASSVPRNIQY
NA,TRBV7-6,ASAMGQGYEQY
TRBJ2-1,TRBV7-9,ASSFQTSGLYNEQF
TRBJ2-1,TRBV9,ASSVGAVVRDEQF
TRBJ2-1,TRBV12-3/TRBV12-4,ASRARASYNEQF